This TCR beta chain was captured in a study of cytomegalovirus exposure and HLA in healthy donors. 13 Jbeta primers and 60 Vbeta primers were used for the PCR. Assay used: immunoSEQ multiplex PCR; TCRdb lists only in-frame clones, some missing. The sample carries 150,000 to 200,000 clones, about 72% recorded once. V was pared by 7 bases and J by 0 bases, with 12 bases between. Germline V gene sequence: CDR1 ENHRY, CDR2 SYGVKD. The CDR3 has 14 residues. This clonotype was sampled from a man in his fifties or sixties in good health and CMV-seropositive. The rearrangement joins TRBV10-3 to TRBJ1-2, with D possibly being TRBD1 (6 bases). Sequencing was done on a sample of PBMCs. The CDR3 DNA sequence: TGTGCCATCACCCCGACAGGAACTAACTATGGCTACACCTTC. It is translated as CAITPTGTNYGYTF.